Listed below are T cell receptor beta chains from one sample, sequenced in a study of low-dose radiotherapy and immunotherapy resistance in tumors. TCRdb ran MiXCR on the reads and lists one entry per CDR3 protein. There are more than 85,000 distinct CDR3 sequences in the sample; 9.4% occur only once, and 1% lies in the top ten. Sequences were derived from PBMCs, sampled before treatment. The origin of the receptors is a male donor with prostate cancer. The conserved cysteine and the conserved F or W are not part of the CDR3 here. Each record gives: CDR3 protein, J gene, V gene.

CDR3 protein: ASSLWDLAGGPGEQF; J gene: TRBJ2-1; V gene: TRBV28
CDR3 protein: ASNFDNSPLH; J gene: TRBJ1-6; V gene: TRBV6-6
CDR3 protein: ASSQRDPGGVGNQPQH; J gene: TRBJ1-5; V gene: TRBV4-1
CDR3 protein: ASSLAGASQPQH; J gene: TRBJ1-5; V gene: TRBV7-6
CDR3 protein: SAKGTESSYEQY; J gene: TRBJ2-7; V gene: TRBV20-1
CDR3 protein: ATHLTGVVGELF; J gene: TRBJ2-2; V gene: TRBV12-3/TRBV12-4
CDR3 protein: ASSQDGAGPEQY; J gene: TRBJ2-7; V gene: TRBV4-2
CDR3 protein: AMRPTGSSYNEQF; J gene: TRBJ2-1; V gene: TRBV10-3
CDR3 protein: ASSAGFSAEQY; J gene: TRBJ2-7; V gene: TRBV9
CDR3 protein: ASSLVLDEDTQY; J gene: TRBJ2-3; V gene: TRBV5-4
CDR3 protein: ASSFPGVETQY; J gene: TRBJ2-5; V gene: TRBV28
CDR3 protein: ASSPGQHASPLH; J gene: TRBJ1-6; V gene: TRBV7-2
CDR3 protein: ASSLWGTRAGTEAF; J gene: TRBJ1-1; V gene: TRBV28
CDR3 protein: ASSSMTGEGKLF; J gene: TRBJ1-4; V gene: TRBV7-2
CDR3 protein: ASSLGAESTEAF; J gene: TRBJ1-1; V gene: TRBV5-1
CDR3 protein: ASTNGFGIGYEQY; J gene: TRBJ2-7; V gene: TRBV28
CDR3 protein: ASSLSPGVNTEAF; J gene: TRBJ1-1; V gene: TRBV27
CDR3 protein: ASRPTSGRAGEQY; J gene: TRBJ2-7; V gene: TRBV19
CDR3 protein: SARDLPGYGYNEQF; J gene: TRBJ2-1; V gene: TRBV20-1
CDR3 protein: ASSLMAGPSGELF; J gene: TRBJ2-2; V gene: TRBV5-1
CDR3 protein: ASSLLQGITGELF; J gene: TRBJ2-2; V gene: TRBV6-2/TRBV6-3
CDR3 protein: ASSWDRGYSYEQY; J gene: TRBJ2-7; V gene: TRBV5-6
CDR3 protein: ASSYGKGGETEAF; J gene: TRBJ1-1; V gene: TRBV6-2/TRBV6-3
CDR3 protein: ASSHQRTSGRARETQY; J gene: TRBJ2-5; V gene: TRBV27
CDR3 protein: ASSLGTGPDTQY; J gene: TRBJ2-3; V gene: TRBV5-4
CDR3 protein: ASSERLETQY; J gene: TRBJ2-5; V gene: TRBV6-1
CDR3 protein: ASRDAGGDGYT; J gene: TRBJ1-2; V gene: TRBV28
CDR3 protein: ASSLGLAATYEQY; J gene: TRBJ2-7; V gene: TRBV7-8
CDR3 protein: ASSNRRRQF; J gene: TRBJ2-1; V gene: TRBV6-2/TRBV6-3
CDR3 protein: ASSQESGSVGEQY; J gene: TRBJ2-7; V gene: TRBV4-1
CDR3 protein: ASSIWGSTDTQY; J gene: TRBJ2-3; V gene: TRBV19
CDR3 protein: ASTTSGAYNEQF; J gene: TRBJ2-1; V gene: TRBV12-3/TRBV12-4
CDR3 protein: AISQTIGGWDGYT; J gene: TRBJ1-2; V gene: TRBV10-3
CDR3 protein: AGRDNEETQY; J gene: TRBJ2-5; V gene: TRBV13
CDR3 protein: ASSLTLAGGSDTQY; J gene: TRBJ2-3; V gene: TRBV7-2
CDR3 protein: ASSLRGQGDEQF; J gene: TRBJ2-1; V gene: TRBV7-8
CDR3 protein: ASSVPDMNTEAF; J gene: TRBJ1-1; V gene: TRBV5-4
CDR3 protein: SVGEGAGYEQY; J gene: TRBJ2-7; V gene: TRBV29-1
CDR3 protein: ASSQAGQGTADTQY; J gene: TRBJ2-3; V gene: TRBV7-9
CDR3 protein: ASSIGTASTGELF; J gene: TRBJ2-2; V gene: TRBV19
CDR3 protein: ATSRDLQTDWYGYT; J gene: TRBJ1-2; V gene: TRBV15
CDR3 protein: ASAINSADTQY; J gene: TRBJ2-3; V gene: TRBV6-5
CDR3 protein: ASRHTDTQY; J gene: TRBJ2-3; V gene: TRBV12-3/TRBV12-4
CDR3 protein: ASSPPDRDEQY; J gene: TRBJ2-7; V gene: TRBV28
CDR3 protein: SATRLAGELF; J gene: TRBJ2-2; V gene: TRBV29-1
CDR3 protein: ASSPQSDFEAF; J gene: TRBJ1-1; V gene: TRBV18
CDR3 protein: ASSLRAGANNEQF; J gene: TRBJ2-1; V gene: TRBV7-9
CDR3 protein: ASSLRDRVGEQY; J gene: TRBJ2-7; V gene: TRBV5-4
CDR3 protein: ASNPLANTGELF; J gene: TRBJ2-2; V gene: TRBV12-3/TRBV12-4
CDR3 protein: ASSPRTGGETQY; J gene: TRBJ2-5; V gene: TRBV18
CDR3 protein: ASSLYYGTGVETQY; J gene: TRBJ2-5; V gene: TRBV7-9
CDR3 protein: ASSAQGFAGELF; J gene: TRBJ2-2; V gene: TRBV2
CDR3 protein: SAPGTNGNTIY; J gene: TRBJ1-3; V gene: TRBV20-1
CDR3 protein: ASSRGLATRDEQF; J gene: TRBJ2-1; V gene: TRBV3-1